The T cell receptor beta chain described here comes from a study of shared T cell receptors in the human thymus. This clone was seen only once. Trimming removed 0 bases from V and 0 bases from J, with 8 bases in between. The length of the CDR3 is 15 residues. CDR1 and CDR2 from the germline V gene are LNHNV and YYDKDF (reference sequence). Method: immunoSEQ multiplex PCR; TCRdb's copy keeps in-frame clones and lacks some. The sample holds 500,000 to 850,000 clones, around 87% seen once. These same records also appear under a second study, on human thymus T cells. That publication notes: Donation was from healthy Finnish infants who were having corrective surgery that addressed congenital heart defects. Corrective cardiac surgery supplied the resected thymus tissue. Usage of V and J genes appeared biased in thymic and blood repertoires. Related research described strongly overlapping thymic repertoires in unrelated people.

The rearrangement uses TRBV15 and TRBJ1-1; D is undetermined. The material sequenced was thymocytes. This TCR was sampled from a boy under two years old with a congenital heart defect. CDR3 residues: CATSRDAGMNTEAFF. Written as DNA, the CDR3 is TGTGCCACCAGCAGAGATGCGGGAATGAACACTGAAGCTTTCTTT.